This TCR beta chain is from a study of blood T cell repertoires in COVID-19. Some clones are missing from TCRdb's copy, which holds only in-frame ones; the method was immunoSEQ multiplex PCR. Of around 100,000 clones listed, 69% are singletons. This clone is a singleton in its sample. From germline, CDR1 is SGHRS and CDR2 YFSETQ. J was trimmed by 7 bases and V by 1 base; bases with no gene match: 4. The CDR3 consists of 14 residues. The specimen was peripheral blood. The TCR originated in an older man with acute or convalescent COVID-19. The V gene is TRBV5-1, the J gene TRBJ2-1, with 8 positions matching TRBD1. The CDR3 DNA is TGCGCCAGCAGCTTGTACCAGGGGGCAAATGAGCAGTTCTTC. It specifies CASSLYQGANEQFF.